The 19 T cell receptor beta chains reported below all come from one sample, sequenced in a study of T cell responses to AZD1222 COVID-19 vaccine. TCRdb keeps only in-frame clones here, not all; method: immunoSEQ multiplex PCR. The sample records 150,000 to 200,000 clones, 85% to 95% being singletons. This specimen was peripheral blood, taken on day 0 of AZD1222 vaccination. The receptors shown here come from an adult in good health.

This chain links TRBV4-1 with TRBJ1-4, with a weak D call TRBD1 (5 bases). Germline values: CDR1 MGHRA, CDR2 YSYEKL. V lost 1 base and J lost 8, with 23 bases in between. The CDR3 contains 18 residues. The CDR3 is CASSQVIIGEGMMEKLFF. CDR3 sequence (DNA): TGCGCCAGCAGCCAAGTGATTATTGGTGAGGGGATGATGGAAAAACTGTTTTTT.

This sequence joins TRBV15 and TRBJ1-2; D is undetermined. With 0 bases removed from V and 8 bases from J, the gap between germline ends came to 10 bases. Germline CDR1 is LNHNV and CDR2 is YYDKDF (reference sequence). The CDR3 has 13 residues. The CDR3 loop reads CATSREQTRGYTF. DNA of the CDR3: TGTGCCACCAGCAGAGAGCAGACAAGGGGCTACACCTTC.

This chain joins TRBV27 and TRBJ2-7; perhaps TRBD2 as D (5 bases). Germline assignment: CDR1 MNHEY and CDR2 SMNVEV (reference sequence). The V gene lost 3 bases and the J gene lost 4 bases, with 16 bases spanning the gap. This CDR3 is 15 amino acids long. CDR3 bases: TGTGCCAGCAGTTTGATAGGGATCGGGGTATACGAGCAGTACTTC. It translates to CASSLIGIGVYEQYF.

The chain combines TRBV5-4 with TRBJ1-6, with TRBD1 matching over 11 bases. The CDR3 is made up of 17 amino acids. Germline V gene data show CDR1 as SGHNT and CDR2 as YYREEE (reference sequence). V dropped 3 bases and J dropped 10; count of bases not matched to a gene: 12. CDR3 bases: TGTGCCAGCAGCTCAGTAACTCGGACAGGGGGCTTCTCACCCCTCCACTTT. Its translation is CASSSVTRTGGFSPLHF.

The sample holds a few counts of this clone. This sequence joins TRBV4-1 and TRBJ2-7; 8 positions match TRBD1. This CDR3 is 14 amino acids long. With V trimmed by 4 bases and J by 3 bases, 5 bases remained unmatched. Germline values: CDR1 MGHRA, CDR2 YSYEKL. The CDR3 loop reads CASSPYGQGYEQYF. CDR3 DNA sequence: TGCGCCAGCAGCCCCTACGGACAGGGCTACGAGCAGTACTTC.

V gene TRBV18 combines with J gene TRBJ2-1, with 7 bases that match TRBD1. This CDR3 has 14 residues. Trimming at V came to 0 bases and at J to 7 bases, leaving 3 bases not matched to a gene. Germline-derived CDR1 and CDR2 are KGHSH and LQKENI. The CDR3 region is CASSPPARGNEQFF. The CDR3 bases are TGTGCCAGCTCACCACCGGCCAGGGGGAATGAGCAGTTCTTC.

This chain connects TRBV2 to TRBJ2-2, with 7 bases fitting TRBD1. Trimming took 6 bases from V and 6 from J; bases not matched to a gene: 7. The CDR3 covers 14 residues. Germline loops: CDR1 SNHLY, CDR2 FYNNEI. The CDR3 coding sequence is TGTGCCAGCAGGGGTACTACAGGGGCCGGGGAGCTGTTTTTT. It codes for CASRGTTGAGELFF.

CDR3 residues: CASRLGSADTQYF. CDR3 nucleotide sequence: TGTGCCAGCAGGCTAGGGTCGGCAGATACGCAGTATTTT. V and J are TRBV12-3 or TRBV12-4 and TRBJ2-3; D unclear. The length of the CDR3 is 13 residues. V was clipped by 6 bases and J by 4 bases, with 11 bases between them.

This rearrangement joins TRBV5-1 to TRBJ2-2; D perhaps matches TRBD2 (6 bases). CDR3 length: 12 amino acids. Germline V gene lookup returns CDR1 SGHRS and CDR2 YFSETQ. V was clipped by 0 bases and J by 16 bases, with 13 bases between them. The CDR3 is CASSLAGRRAFF. The CDR3 DNA reads as TGCGCCAGCAGCTTGGCCGGACGGAGGGCGTTTTTT.

The chain uses TRBV7-3 and TRBJ1-1; no firm D call. The CDR3 covers 13 residues. Germline V gene sequence: CDR1 SGHTA, CDR2 FQGTGA. Trimming left V 3 bases short and J 1 base short, with 6 bases between. CDR3 in amino acids: CASSFGRNTEAFF. In DNA, the CDR3 is TGTGCCAGCAGCTTTGGGCGGAACACTGAAGCTTTCTTT.

The chain couples TRBV5-4 to TRBJ1-1, with D hard to call. This CDR3 contains 14 residues. Germline values: CDR1 SGHNT, CDR2 YYREEE (reference sequence). Between the trimmed V and J ends, which lost 3 bases and 1 base, there was a span of 10 bases. CDR3 coding DNA: TGTGCCAGCAGCTGGGGAGAGTGGAACACTGAAGCTTTCTTT. It codes for CASSWGEWNTEAFF.

The CDR3 here is CASDAVSGTGFVRTEAFF. In DNA, the CDR3 is TGCGCCAGCGATGCAGTGTCCGGGACAGGGTTCGTCAGGACTGAAGCTTTCTTT. The chain recombines TRBV4-1 with TRBJ1-1; 9 bases line up with TRBD1. The germline V gene encodes CDR1 MGHRA and CDR2 YSYEKL. This CDR3 is built from 18 residues. V lost 8 bases, J lost 5 bases, and 21 bases stayed unmatched.

V gene TRBV11-3 combines with J gene TRBJ1-1; no clear D gene. The CDR3 covers 13 residues. Germline V gene lookup returns CDR1 SGHNT and CDR2 YENEEA. Trimming removed 3 bases at V and 9 bases at J, with 14 bases between. The CDR3 region is CASSLLQVTKAFF. The CDR3, as DNA: TGTGCCAGCAGCTTGCTTCAAGTAACGAAAGCTTTCTTT.

V is TRBV3-1 (or the pseudogene TRBV3-2) and J is TRBJ2-7; no firm D call. This CDR3 is 11 amino acids long. The ends were cut back, 5 bases at V and 5 bases at J, with 7 bases in the middle. Germline V gene lookup returns CDR1 LGHDT and CDR2 YNNKEL (reference sequence). In nucleotides, the CDR3 is TGTGCCAGCAGCACCCACCACGAGCAGTACTTC. Amino acids: CASSTHHEQYF.

This rearrangement joins TRBV24-1 to TRBJ1-1; perhaps TRBD1 as D (5 bases). The germline CDR1 and CDR2 sequences are KGHDR and SFDVKD. The CDR3 loop spans 17 amino acids. Deletions cut 0 bases from V and 2 bases from J, with 15 bases between. The CDR3 DNA reads TGTGCCACCAGTGATTTGTGGGGCGCAGGAGCAAACACTGAAGCTTTCTTT. It translates to CATSDLWGAGANTEAFF.

This clone was observed once. The chain is built from TRBV19 and TRBJ1-2; D may be TRBD1 (6 bases). V was pared by 4 bases and J by 6 bases, with 18 bases between. CDR3 length: 15 residues. CDR1 is LNHDA and CDR2 is SQIVND in the germline V gene (reference sequence). The CDR3 protein is CASSTDRHPTNGYTF. The CDR3 nucleotides read TGTGCCAGTAGTACAGACAGGCATCCCACAAATGGCTACACCTTC.

The chain links TRBV5-6 to TRBJ2-3; 13 bases align to TRBD2. CDR1 is SGHDT, CDR2 YYEEEE, per germline. This CDR3 is 17 amino acids long. V was clipped by 3 bases and J by 6 bases; unmatched bases: 10. The CDR3 DNA is TGTGCCAGCAGCTGGGGGACTAGCGGGGCCCCCGGGGATACGCAGTATTTT. This codes for CASSWGTSGAPGDTQYF.

This rearrangement joins TRBV18 to TRBJ2-7; 9 bases map to TRBD1. Germline V gene sequence: CDR1 KGHSH, CDR2 LQKENI. CDR3 length equals 15 residues. The ends lost 3 bases at V and 0 bases at J; junction bases unmatched: 3. The CDR3 reads CASSPDRGISYEQYF. CDR3 DNA sequence: TGTGCCAGCTCACCGGACAGGGGAATCTCCTACGAGCAGTACTTC.

This sequence joins TRBV7-6 and TRBJ2-5; D ambiguous. This CDR3 is 13 amino acids long. V dropped 4 bases and J dropped 2 bases, with 8 bases sitting between them. The germline V gene has CDR1 SGHVS and CDR2 FNYEAQ. The CDR3 DNA sequence: TGTGCCAGCAGCTGGGCCGTTCAAGAGACCCAGTACTTC. This codes for CASSWAVQETQYF.